The 21 T cell receptor beta chains presented below share a single source sample, sequenced in a study of T cell repertoires in cytomegalovirus infection. TCRdb redid the calling of the reads with MiXCR, one entry per CDR3 protein. Among approximately 1,000,000 distinct CDR3 sequences listed, under 40% were seen once. The antigens for these receptors are not known. This material consisted of cultured CD8+ T cells from PBMCs, taken from culture after CMV antigen stimulation. These receptors all come from a human donor in good health (CMV status not recorded). Some clones in this sample may be carry-over from other donors' samples.

The rearrangement joins TRBV28 to TRBJ2-5; TRBD1 matches 10 bases. CDR3 size: 15 residues. In germline, CDR1 is MDHEN, CDR2 SYDVKM. Trimming removed 4 bases from V and 5 bases from J; junction bases left unmatched: 7. CDR3 residues: CASSWDRGLSETQYF. CDR3 DNA sequence: TGTGCCAGCAGTTGGGACAGGGGCTTGTCGGAGACCCAGTACTTC.

The DNA for the CDR3 is TGTGCCAGCATAGAACAGAGGGGGGGGTGGGAGACCCAGTACTTC. Translation gives CASIEQRGGWETQYF. V and J are TRBV6-1 and TRBJ2-5; D perhaps matches TRBD2 (7 bases). Trimming stripped 7 bases from V and 5 bases from J, with 20 bases between. CDR3 length: 15 amino acids. Germline V gene lookup returns CDR1 MNHNS and CDR2 SASEGT.

The chain recombines TRBV5-1 with TRBJ2-7, with D possibly matching TRBD2 (6 bases). Germline V gene lookup returns CDR1 SGHRS and CDR2 YFSETQ. The CDR3 has 15 residues. Trimming shortened V by 3 bases and J by 6 bases, and 19 bases separated the two germline ends. This chain's CDR3 is CASSWTNVRGCEQYV. The DNA of the CDR3 is TGCGCCAGCAGCTGGACCAACGTGCGGGGATGCGAGCAGTACGTC.

This chain joins TRBV7-3 and TRBJ1-1; 7 bases fit TRBD1. This CDR3 contains 13 residues. In germline, CDR1 is SGHTA, CDR2 FQGTGA. Germline trimming cut 7 bases from V and 1 base from J; bases unmatched to any gene: 3. In nucleotides, the CDR3 is TGTGCCAGCAATCAGGGGGGGAACACTGAAGCTTTCTTT. Protein sequence: CASNQGGNTEAFF.

Ten or more counts support this clonotype. The junction departs from germline at one end; a sequencing error may be responsible. The V gene is TRBV7-7, the J gene TRBJ2-1; 9 bases are shared with TRBD2. The germline CDR1 and CDR2 sequences are SSHAT and FNYEAQ (reference sequence). This CDR3 has 16 residues. The CDR3: CASSLRAGGYYNEQFF. The CDR3 region has the DNA TGTGCTAGCAGCTTACGAGCGGGGGGTTATTACAATGAGCAGTTCTTC.

V gene TRBV6-5 combines with J gene TRBJ1-1, with 8 bases identical to TRBD1. The junction had 3 bases not matched to a gene; V was cut back by 3 bases and J by 0 bases. This CDR3 region has 15 residues. CDR1 MNHEY and CDR2 SVGAGI come from the germline V gene. This chain's CDR3 is CASSYQTGVNTEAFF. For the CDR3, the DNA is TGTGCCAGCAGTTATCAGACAGGGGTGAACACTGAAGCTTTCTTT.

This clonotype appeared a few times. The V call is TRBV7-6, the J call TRBJ1-4, with 7 bases matching TRBD1. After removal of 2 bases from V and 5 bases from J, the junction contained 8 bases not matched to a gene. Germline CDR1 is SGHVS and CDR2 is FNYEAQ. CDR3 size: 16 residues. The CDR3 region is CASSLSTGLRNEKLFF. CDR3 coding DNA: TGTGCCAGCAGCTTATCGACAGGGCTAAGGAATGAAAAACTGTTTTTT.

This clonotype has more than one count but fewer than ten. The V gene is TRBV12-5, the J gene TRBJ2-1; D not certain. Germline V gene lookup returns CDR1 LGHNT and CDR2 FRNRAP. V gave up 4 bases and J gave up 9 bases, with 13 bases separating them. The CDR3 consists of 13 residues. The CDR3 sequence: CASGSNSFTEQFF. The DNA of the CDR3 is TGTGCTAGTGGTTCCAATAGTTTTACTGAGCAGTTCTTC.

This chain uses TRBV4-1 with TRBJ1-5; no clear D. The CDR3 totals 18 residues. The V end was cut by 1 base, the J end by 0 bases, with 16 bases between. Per germline, CDR1 MGHRA and CDR2 YSYEKL. The CDR3 nucleotides read TGCGCCAGCAGCCAAGTAAACTTTAGGACGGATAGCAATCAGCCCCAGCATTTT. Translating it yields CASSQVNFRTDSNQPQHF.

The table lists this clonotype with a few counts. The CDR3 spells CASTVAGGKSSYEQYF. The CDR3 coding sequence is TGTGCCAGCACCGTAGCGGGGGGGAAGTCTTCCTACGAGCAGTACTTC. The rearrangement uses TRBV7-9 and TRBJ2-7, with 11 nucleotides matching TRBD2. This CDR3 has 16 residues. V lost 7 bases to trimming and J lost 1 base; unmatched junction nucleotides: 9. Per the germline V gene, CDR1 is SEHNR and CDR2 is FQNEAQ (reference sequence).

This clonotype was detected only once. This chain joins TRBV7-4 and TRBJ1-3; TRBD1 might be the D (6 bases). The V end lost 4 bases, the J end lost 0 bases, and 16 bases lay between the germline ends. Germline loops: CDR1 SGHVT, CDR2 SQSDAQ. The CDR3 runs to 17 residues. The CDR3 loop is CASSSKTQGSSGNTIYF. CDR3 in DNA: TGTGCCAGCAGCTCCAAGACCCAGGGGAGCTCTGGAAACACCATATATTTT.

This clonotype was detected many times. The CDR3 protein is CASSLPGQLTQPQHF. CDR3 in DNA: TGTGCCAGCAGTCTCCCGGGACAGTTGACCCAGCCCCAGCATTTT. The gene calls are TRBV28 and TRBJ1-5; TRBD1 matches 7 bases. The ends lost 5 bases at V and 7 bases at J; junction bases unmatched: 11. The germline V gene has CDR1 MDHEN and CDR2 SYDVKM. This CDR3 contains 15 residues.

The chain uses TRBV9 and TRBJ1-2; TRBD1 might be the D (6 bases). This CDR3 spans 14 amino acids. The V end was cut by 0 bases, the J end by 3 bases, with 9 bases between. From germline, CDR1 is SGDLS and CDR2 YYNGEE. This CDR3 is CASSVDTGHYGYTF. Here the CDR3 DNA reads TGTGCCAGCAGCGTAGACACAGGGCACTATGGCTACACCTTC. The complete variable domain, with remaining parts taken from reference TRBV9 and TRBJ1-2, reads DSGVTQTPKHLITATGQRVTLRCSPRSGDLSVYWYQQSLDQGLQFLIQYYNGEERAKGNILERFSAQQFPDLHSELNLSSLELGDSALYFCASSVDTGHYGYTFGSGTRLTVV.

A remark on this clonotype: One junction end disagrees with the germline gene, perhaps due to a read error. This chain connects TRBV6-5 to TRBJ2-5, with D possibly being TRBD2 (7 bases). CDR1 and CDR2 (germline): MNHEY, SVGAGI. CDR3 length: 15 amino acids. CDR3: CANSPNRGAQETQYF. DNA for the CDR3: TGTGCCAACAGTCCCAACCGGGGGGCCCAAGAGACCCAGTACTTC.

This sequence joins TRBV25-1 and TRBJ1-5; TRBD1 aligns across 11 bases. V gave up 8 bases and J gave up 5 bases; unmatched junction bases: 5. This CDR3 region has 14 residues. The germline CDR1 and CDR2 sequences are MGHDK and SYGVNS. The CDR3 DNA reads TGTGCCAGCGGACCGGGACAGGGGGATCAGCCCCAGCATTTT. The encoded protein is CASGPGQGDQPQHF.

The chain carries TRBV29-1 and TRBJ2-2; D gene unclear. The V gene lost 0 bases and the J gene lost 0 bases, with 20 bases spanning the gap. The germline V gene encodes CDR1 SQVTM and CDR2 ANQGSEA. The CDR3 length is 19 residues. The CDR3 spells CSVEEFSSSGQTNTGELFF. CDR3 DNA sequence: TGCAGCGTTGAAGAATTTAGTAGTTCTGGGCAGACGAACACCGGGGAGCTGTTTTTT.

The chain employs TRBV7-2 and TRBJ1-1; D unresolved. The CDR3 has 14 amino acids. Between the trimmed V and J ends, which lost 5 bases and 1 base, there was a span of 11 bases. Germline values: CDR1 SGHTA, CDR2 FQGNSA. The CDR3, as DNA: TGTGCCAGCAGCCCCCATCTGGGGAACACTGAAGCTTTCTTT. As protein: CASSPHLGNTEAFF. The variable domain in full, completed from reference TRBV7-2 and TRBJ1-1, reads GAGVSQSPSNKVTEKGKDVELRCDPISGHTALYWYRQSLGQGLEFLIYFQGNSAPDKSGLPSDRFSAERTGGSVSTLTIQRTQQEDSAVYLCASSPHLGNTEAFFGQGTRLTVV.

As regards this clonotype: At one of its ends the junction is not consistent with the germline gene, which may arise from a read error. The CDR3 loop reads CASFKAGYYGHTF. The DNA of the CDR3 is TGTGCCTCTTTTAAGGCAGGATACTATGGCCACACCTTC. This chain uses TRBV28 with TRBJ1-2; D uncertain. In germline, CDR1 is MDHEN, CDR2 SYDVKM. This CDR3 region has 13 residues.

This clonotype was recorded a few times. This chain connects TRBV6-5 to TRBJ2-5, with D maybe TRBD2 (6 bases). Germline assignment: CDR1 MNHEY and CDR2 SVGAGI. The CDR3 length is 16 residues. V dropped 0 bases and J dropped 7 bases, with 18 bases sitting between them. The CDR3 protein is CASSYSGGDFSWTQYF. The CDR3 DNA is TGTGCCAGCAGTTACTCTGGCGGGGACTTTTCTTGGACCCAGTACTTC.

The rearrangement joins TRBV5-5 to TRBJ1-5, with 7 nucleotides matching TRBD1. There are 14 residues in the CDR3. With V trimmed by 2 bases and J by 7 bases, 6 bases remained unmatched. Germline CDR1 and CDR2: SGHKS and YYEKEE (reference sequence). The CDR3 DNA reads as TGTGCCAGCAGCTTCGAAGGGGGCTACCAGCCCCAGCATTTT. Translating it yields CASSFEGGYQPQHF.

A few counts support this clonotype. The chain links TRBV12-3 or TRBV12-4 to TRBJ2-3; 11 bases are a match to TRBD2. The CDR3 is 16 residues long. Trimming cost V 4 bases and J 4 bases; bases outside gene matches: 7. The CDR3 DNA is TGTGCCAGCAGTTACCAACTAGCGGGGGAAGCAGATACGCAGTATTTT. Translated: CASSYQLAGEADTQYF.